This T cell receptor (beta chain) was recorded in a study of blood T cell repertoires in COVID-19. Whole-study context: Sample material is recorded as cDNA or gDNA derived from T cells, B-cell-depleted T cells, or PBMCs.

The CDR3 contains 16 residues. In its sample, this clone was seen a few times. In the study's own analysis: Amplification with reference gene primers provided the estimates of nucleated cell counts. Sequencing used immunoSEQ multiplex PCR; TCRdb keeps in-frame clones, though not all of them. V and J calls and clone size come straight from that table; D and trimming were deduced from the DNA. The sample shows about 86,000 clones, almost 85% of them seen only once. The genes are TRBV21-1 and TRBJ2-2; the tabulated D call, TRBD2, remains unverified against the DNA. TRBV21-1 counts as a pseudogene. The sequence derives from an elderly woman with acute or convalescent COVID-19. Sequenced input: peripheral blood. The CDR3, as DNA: TGTGCCAGCAGCAAGGTGGGGGGAAGAGACACCGGGGAGCTGTTTTTT. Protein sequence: CASSKVGGRDTGELFF.